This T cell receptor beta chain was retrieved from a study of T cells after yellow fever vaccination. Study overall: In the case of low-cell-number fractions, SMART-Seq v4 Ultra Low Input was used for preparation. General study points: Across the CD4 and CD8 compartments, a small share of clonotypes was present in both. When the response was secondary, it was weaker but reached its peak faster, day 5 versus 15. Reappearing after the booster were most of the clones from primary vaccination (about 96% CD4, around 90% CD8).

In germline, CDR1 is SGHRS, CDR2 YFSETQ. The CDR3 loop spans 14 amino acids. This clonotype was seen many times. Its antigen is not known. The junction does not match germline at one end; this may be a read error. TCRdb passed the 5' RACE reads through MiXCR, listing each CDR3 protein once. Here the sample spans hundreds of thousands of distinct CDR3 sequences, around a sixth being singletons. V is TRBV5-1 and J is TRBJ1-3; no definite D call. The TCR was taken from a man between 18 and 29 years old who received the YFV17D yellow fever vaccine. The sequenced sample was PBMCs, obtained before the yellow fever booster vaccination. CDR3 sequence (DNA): TGTGCCAGCAGTTTAGGGCTCTCTGGAAACACCATATATTTT. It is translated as CASSLGLSGNTIYF.